Presented here are 11 T cell receptor beta chains from one specimen sequenced in a study of blood T cell repertoires in COVID-19. Method: immunoSEQ multiplex PCR; TCRdb's copy keeps in-frame clones and lacks some. The sample includes around 270,000 clones, around 87% of them seen just once. Sequencing input: peripheral blood. The receptors here all came from a woman aged 55 to 70 with COVID-19, enrolled during active disease.

The chain combines TRBV10-1 with TRBJ2-3; D ambiguous. The CDR3 sequence is 14 residues long. CDR1 is WNHNN, CDR2 SYGVQD, per germline (reference sequence). V dropped 0 bases and J dropped 1 base, with 5 bases sitting between them. DNA of the CDR3: TGCGCCAGCAGTGAGTCGAGGTGCACAGATACGCAGTATTTT. Protein: CASSESRCTDTQYF.

The chain combines TRBV6-2 or TRBV6-3 with TRBJ2-3, with no clear D. With 6 bases removed from V and 11 bases from J, the gap between germline ends came to 18 bases. The CDR3 has 13 amino acids. Looked up from germline, CDR1 is MNHEY and CDR2 is SVGEGT. In DNA form, the CDR3 reads TGTGCCAGCAGCCTTAGTTCCGCCGCCAAGCAGTATTTT. Its translation is CASSLSSAAKQYF.

This clone was seen a single time. The rearrangement joins TRBV12-5 to TRBJ2-6; 10 bases fit TRBD2. Germline V lookup: CDR1 LGHNT, CDR2 FRNRAP. V shed 3 bases, J shed 2 bases, and the junction held 22 bases outside the gene matches. This CDR3 contains 23 residues. CDR3 in amino acids: CASGFQGSIAGGHRPPGANVLTF. The CDR3 DNA reads TGTGCTAGTGGTTTTCAGGGGTCGATAGCGGGAGGCCACCGACCCCCTGGGGCCAACGTCCTGACTTTC.

The rearrangement joins TRBV6-2 or TRBV6-3 to TRBJ1-2; D is unclear. Germline V lookup: CDR1 MNHEY, CDR2 SVGEGT. The CDR3 length is 11 residues. The germline V and J ends were trimmed by 0 bases and 8 bases, with 4 bases remaining between them. This CDR3 reads CASSYSAGYTF. CDR3 bases: TGTGCCAGCAGTTACTCAGCGGGCTACACCTTC.

DNA for the CDR3: TGTGCCAGCAGGGCCGGGGGGACTCAGCCCCAGCATTTT. Amino acid sequence: CASRAGGTQPQHF. The J gene is TRBJ1-5, the V gene TRBV28; D perhaps matches TRBD1 (5 bases). Trimming removed 6 bases from V and 6 bases from J, with 12 bases in between. CDR1 MDHEN and CDR2 SYDVKM come from the germline V gene. The CDR3 extends over 13 amino acids.

The rearrangement joins TRBV12-5 to TRBJ1-1; D is uncertain. The CDR3 is made up of 14 amino acids. V lost 5 bases to trimming and J lost 2 bases, with 12 bases between them. CDR1 and CDR2 (germline): LGHNT, FRNRAP. CDR3 sequence: CASGPPGANTEAFF. For the CDR3, the DNA is TGTGCTAGTGGTCCACCCGGAGCAAACACTGAAGCTTTCTTT.

The rearrangement links TRBV20-1 to TRBJ2-5, with unresolved D. This CDR3 is 11 amino acids long. V dropped 4 bases and J dropped 3 bases, with 6 bases sitting between them. Per germline, CDR1 DFQATT and CDR2 SNEGSKA (reference sequence). The CDR3 nucleotides read TGCAGTGCTATTATTGAAGAGACCCAGTACTTC. Translating gives CSAIIEETQYF.

The chain carries TRBV12-3 or TRBV12-4 and TRBJ1-3, with TRBD1 identical over 7 bases. J lost 3 bases, V lost 6 bases, and 2 bases had no gene match. CDR3 length: 13 amino acids. This CDR3 reads CASSDRVGNTIYF. CDR3 DNA sequence: TGTGCCAGCAGCGACAGGGTTGGAAACACCATATATTTT.

The chain uses TRBV6-2 or TRBV6-3 and TRBJ2-1; D perhaps matches TRBD2 (5 bases). The CDR3 length is 15 residues. V lost 6 bases, J lost 4 bases, and 16 bases lay in between. Germline loops: CDR1 MNHEY, CDR2 SVGEGT. The CDR3 nucleotides are TGTGCCAGCAGCCCTCGGGGTTCCTTTTACAATGAGCAGTTCTTC. Amino acids: CASSPRGSFYNEQFF.

CDR3 coding DNA: TGTGCCAGCAGCCCTCCCGGACAGGGGGCCGGTACGCAGTATTTT. This gives the protein CASSPPGQGAGTQYF. The rearrangement links TRBV13 to TRBJ2-3; 11 bases align to TRBD1. The CDR3 runs to 15 residues. Germline CDR1 reads PRHDT; CDR2 reads FYEKMQ (reference sequence). Trimming cost V 5 bases and J 8 bases; bases outside gene matches: 9.

The chain carries TRBV4-1 and TRBJ2-7, with TRBD2 matching over 8 bases. V lost 0 bases, J lost 7 bases, and 11 bases stayed unmatched. The CDR3 covers 16 residues. CDR1 is MGHRA and CDR2 is YSYEKL in the germline V gene. The DNA for the CDR3 is TGCGCCAGCAGCCAAGAGAGCGGGAGTCGCTCGGGTGAGCAGTACTTC. Protein: CASSQESGSRSGEQYF.